The T cell receptor beta chain under discussion was sequenced for a study of cytomegalovirus exposure and HLA in healthy donors. The CDR3 has 8 amino acids. Looked up from germline, CDR1 is MDHEN and CDR2 is SYDVKM. In its sample, this clone was seen a few times. At one of its ends the junction is not consistent with the germline gene, which may arise from a read error. PCR used 60 Vbeta primers and 13 Jbeta primers. The table came from immunoSEQ multiplex PCR; TCRdb's copy has only in-frame clones and leaves some out. The sample lists roughly 180,000 clones, 76% seen once, with around 1.5% in the top ten.

The TCR comes from a man younger than 30 in good health and CMV-seronegative. The chain joins TRBV28 to TRBJ2-7; D not certain. The sample taken for sequencing was PBMCs. The CDR3 DNA is TGTGCCAGCAAAATGGGCCACTTC. Amino acids: CASKMGHF.